These T cell receptor beta chains were read from a single sample in a study of T cells after yellow fever vaccination. TCRdb re-derived calls from the 5' RACE reads in MiXCR, one entry per CDR3 protein. The table has 300,000 to 350,000 distinct CDR3 sequences, about 4% seen once; the top ten hold approximately 25%. The sequencing here drew on PBMCs, taken 5 days after the yellow fever booster vaccination. The origin of the receptors is a man aged 18 to 30 who received the YFV17D yellow fever vaccine. Each CDR3 is given with its conserved first and last residue. The order of the fields is J gene, clone size, D gene, V gene, CDR3 DNA, CDR3 protein. D genes are given only for firm matches. Clone size is given for some rows only: seen once, a few or many times, or a class if the clone is expanded.

TRBJ1-2	many	TRBD1	TRBV5-6	TGTGCCAGCAGCGTGGGACAGGGGCCCGGCTACACCTTC	CASSVGQGPGYTF
TRBJ2-6	few	NA	TRBV29-1	TGCAGCGTTCACAGCCCCATGGGGGCCAACGTCCTGACTTTC	CSVHSPMGANVLTF
TRBJ1-2	NA	NA	TRBV5-1	TGCGCCAGCAGCTTGGGTAGTGGGGGCGATGGTGGCTACACCTTC	CASSLGSGGDGGYTF
TRBJ1-6	few	TRBD1	TRBV10-3	TGTGCCATCAGTCCGGGACAGGAGAATTCACCCCTCCACTTT	CAISPGQENSPLHF
TRBJ1-2	many	NA	TRBV27	TGTGCCAGCAGTTTCGCGGACAGTAACTATGGCTACACCTTC	CASSFADSNYGYTF
TRBJ2-3	few	NA	TRBV5-1	TGCGCCAGCAGCTTTGACACGGAGGATACGCAGTATTTT	CASSFDTEDTQYF
TRBJ2-7	many	TRBD1	TRBV11-2	TGTGCCAGCAGCCAGGGGACAGGGAGCTCCTACGAGCAGTACTTC	CASSQGTGSSYEQYF
TRBJ2-3	few	NA	TRBV20-1	TGCAGTGCTAGAGGTGAAACAGATACGCAGTATTTT	CSARGETDTQYF
TRBJ2-2	many	NA	TRBV20-1	TGCAGTGCTAGGCGCAGGGTGGGGGGTAACCTCGCGAACACCGGGGAGCTGTTTTTT	CSARRRVGGNLANTGELFF
TRBJ1-5	many	TRBD1	TRBV15	TGTGCCACCAGCATGACAGGGGAAAGCAATCAGCCCCAGCATTTT	CATSMTGESNQPQHF
TRBJ1-5	many	NA	TRBV4-3	TGCGCCAGCAGCCCCAAGTTGGCCAGGGGCACGCCGCCCCAGCATTTT	CASSPKLARGTPPQHF
TRBJ2-3	many	TRBD1	TRBV12-5	TGTGCTAGTGGCCCGACAGGGGTCACAGATACGCAGTATTTT	CASGPTGVTDTQYF
TRBJ1-1	many	NA	TRBV7-9	TGTGCCAGCAGCTCTCGGCTCCGGACGAACACTGAAGCTTTCTTT	CASSSRLRTNTEAFF
TRBJ2-3	NA	NA	TRBV29-1	TGCAGCGTTACCACGACCAGGGCAGGCACAGATACGCAGTATTTT	CSVTTTRAGTDTQYF
TRBJ2-1	many	TRBD1	TRBV5-1	TGTGCCAGCTCACTGGGACAGAGCTCCTACAATGAGCAGTTCTTC	CASSLGQSSYNEQFF
TRBJ2-2	many	NA	TRBV27	TGTGCCAGCAGTTTCCCCGGGGGCACCGGGGAGCTGTTTTTT	CASSFPGGTGELFF
TRBJ1-3	NA	NA	TRBV20-1	TGCAGTGCGACGGCGGGATCTGGAAACACCATATATTTT	CSATAGSGNTIYF
TRBJ1-2	few	NA	TRBV5-4	TGTGCCAGCAGCTTGCCGGGGGCGGCGAGGTATGGCTACACCTTC	CASSLPGAARYGYTF
TRBJ2-7	many	NA	TRBV16	TGTGCCAGCAGCCCACGAGGAGAGGGAGGTGGCGAGCAGTACTTC	CASSPRGEGGGEQYF
TRBJ2-3	many	TRBD2	TRBV13	TGTGCCAGCAGCTCCGCATATCGTACTAGCGCCGATACGCAGTATTTT	CASSSAYRTSADTQYF
TRBJ2-1	many	TRBD2	TRBV7-9	TGTGCCAGCAGCTTAGGAGGGACTAGCGGAGTCAATGAGCAGTTCTTC	CASSLGGTSGVNEQFF
TRBJ2-3	many	NA	TRBV4-2	TGTGCCAGCAGCGGGGCACCCGCAGATACGCAGTATTTT	CASSGAPADTQYF
TRBJ1-2	few	NA	TRBV6-1	TGTGCCAGCAGTGCCCTAGGACAAGGGCATTCCTATGGCTACACCTTC	CASSALGQGHSYGYTF
TRBJ2-2	NA	NA	TRBV20-1	TGCAGTGCTAGGGGTCAGGGGGGGAACACCGGGGAGCTGTTTTTT	CSARGQGGNTGELFF
TRBJ2-7	many	NA	TRBV20-1	TGCAGTGCCACCCGGACAGCCTACGAGCAGTACTTC	CSATRTAYEQYF
TRBJ2-1	NA	TRBD2	TRBV6-2/TRBV6-3	TGTGCCAGCAGTTTTTATCCCACTAGCGGGGGGGTCTCCTACAATGAGCAGTTCTTC	CASSFYPTSGGVSYNEQFF
TRBJ2-1	few	NA	TRBV19	TGTGCCAGTAGCCGACCAGGGGCGAGCTACAATGAGCAGTTCTTC	CASSRPGASYNEQFF
TRBJ2-5	NA	NA	TRBV7-9	TGTGCCAGCAGTGGAGGAGGGGCAGGGGTCCAAGAGACCCAGTACTTC	CASSGGGAGVQETQYF
TRBJ1-5	few	TRBD1	TRBV27	TGTGCCAGCAGTCGGACAGGGCGGGGGCAGCCCCAGCATTTT	CASSRTGRGQPQHF
TRBJ1-2	few	TRBD1	TRBV7-2	TGTGCCAGCAGCTTAAGAGGGGGCGCTACTAACTATGGCTACACCTTC	CASSLRGGATNYGYTF
TRBJ2-5	NA	NA	TRBV6-5	TGTGCCAGCAGGGCCAGGGCTGACAGGTTTTGGGGAGAGACCCAGTACTTC	CASRARADRFWGETQYF
TRBJ2-5	NA	NA	TRBV5-4	TGTGCCAGCAGCCCCGGGGGGTGGGGGCTCGGTGAGACCCAGTACTTC	CASSPGGWGLGETQYF
TRBJ2-3	once	NA	TRBV7-5	NA	CISVPEAYFLGNTQYF
TRBJ2-3	few	NA	TRBV7-9	TGTGCCAGCAGCTCCCCTCCCTCGACAGCAGATACGCAGTATTTT	CASSSPPSTADTQYF
TRBJ2-1	NA	NA	TRBV19	TGTGCCAGTAGTATCTCCGGGGATGAGCAGTTCTTC	CASSISGDEQFF
TRBJ2-3	many	NA	TRBV27	TGTGCCAGCAGCCGGGGGCCAGATACGCAGTATTTT	CASSRGPDTQYF
TRBJ1-2	NA	NA	TRBV6-5	TGTGCCAGCAGTTACGATGCGAGTAGCTATGGCTACACCTTC	CASSYDASSYGYTF
TRBJ2-3	many	NA	TRBV18	TGTGCCAGCTCACCTACGTCGGAGTCCTTAGATACGCAGTATTTT	CASSPTSESLDTQYF
TRBJ1-5	many	NA	TRBV7-9	TGTGCCAGCAGCCGGGACACACCCAATCAGCCCCAGCATTTT	CASSRDTPNQPQHF
TRBJ1-2	many	TRBD1	TRBV20-1	TGCAGTGCTCCCGACAGGGACCTCTATGGCTACACCTTC	CSAPDRDLYGYTF
TRBJ2-1	few	NA	TRBV4-3	TGCGCCAGCAGCCAGAGGACAGTGTCAGATGAGCAGTTCTTC	CASSQRTVSDEQFF
TRBJ2-3	many	TRBD2	TRBV7-9	TGTGCCAGCAGCGCCGGGACTAGTATCACAGATACGCAGTATTTT	CASSAGTSITDTQYF
TRBJ2-2	NA	NA	TRBV11-3	TGTGCCAGCAGCTTAGACTCTTACACCGGGGAGCTGTTTTTT	CASSLDSYTGELFF
TRBJ1-5	NA	NA	TRBV6-5	TGTGCCAGCAGTGGAACATCCAGGGGCAATCAGCCCCAGCATTTT	CASSGTSRGNQPQHF
TRBJ1-6	many	NA	TRBV20-1	TGCAGCGCTGGGGGGAACGGTTCACCCCTCCACTTT	CSAGGNGSPLHF
TRBJ2-1	few	NA	TRBV7-2	TGTGCCAGCAGCTTTGGGGCTCGGTATACTGAGCAGTTCTTC	CASSFGARYTEQFF
TRBJ2-1	NA	TRBD1	TRBV5-4	TGTGCCAGCATGGGACAGGGGGCCAATGAGCAGTTCTTC	CASMGQGANEQFF
TRBJ2-1	many	NA	TRBV6-5	TGTGCCAGCAGTTATCAGGGCACCTACAATGAGCAGTTCTTC	CASSYQGTYNEQFF
TRBJ2-7	few	TRBD1	TRBV20-1	TGCAGTGCTTCCCCACAGGGGGCTTACGAGCAGTACTTC	CSASPQGAYEQYF
TRBJ1-5	NA	NA	TRBV5-1	TGCGCCAGCAGCATCCTGGGGGCGAGCAATCAGCCCCAGCATTTT	CASSILGASNQPQHF
TRBJ2-3	many	TRBD2	TRBV29-1	TGCAGCGTTGAGGGAGGGACTAGCGGGGGCTTGAGCACAGATACGCAGTATTTT	CSVEGGTSGGLSTDTQYF
TRBJ2-3	many	TRBD1	TRBV29-1	TGCAGCGTTCATCAGGGGGCTGGGTCAGATACGCAGTATTTT	CSVHQGAGSDTQYF